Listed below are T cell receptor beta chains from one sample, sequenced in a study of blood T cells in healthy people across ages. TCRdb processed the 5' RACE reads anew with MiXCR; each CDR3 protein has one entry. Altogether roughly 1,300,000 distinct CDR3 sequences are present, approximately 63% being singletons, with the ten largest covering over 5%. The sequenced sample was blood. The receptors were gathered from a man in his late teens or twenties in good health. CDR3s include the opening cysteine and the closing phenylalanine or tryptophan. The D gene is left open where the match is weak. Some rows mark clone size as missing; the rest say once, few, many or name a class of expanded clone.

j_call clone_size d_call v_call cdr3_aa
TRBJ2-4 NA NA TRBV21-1 CASSKRGRGQGEQYF
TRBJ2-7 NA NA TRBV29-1 CSVGQGKHEQYF
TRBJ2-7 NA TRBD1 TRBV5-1 CASSNGQGTYEQYF
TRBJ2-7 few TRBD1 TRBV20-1 CSGETGTATYEQYF
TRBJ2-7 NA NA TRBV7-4 CASSFKPRYEQYF
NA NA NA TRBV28 CAGSSRPINSGPANLYEQYF
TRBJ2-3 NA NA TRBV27 CASSLSVLETDTQYF
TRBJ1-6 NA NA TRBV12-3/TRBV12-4 CASRALMVGPMTSPLHF
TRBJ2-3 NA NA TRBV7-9 CASSPDVLRADTQYF
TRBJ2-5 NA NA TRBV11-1 CASSQTRTRVETQYF
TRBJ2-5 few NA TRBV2 CASKSEGETQYF
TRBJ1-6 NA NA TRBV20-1 CSARPWETGNSPLHF
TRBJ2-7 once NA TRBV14 CASSQDIPTYEQYF
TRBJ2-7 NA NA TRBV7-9 CASSPRHSLEGGSSYEQYF
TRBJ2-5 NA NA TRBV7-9 CASSLSFNIETQYF
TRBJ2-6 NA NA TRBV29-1 CSVEAFPGANVLTF
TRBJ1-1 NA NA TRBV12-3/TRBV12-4 CVSTVGGSTEAFF
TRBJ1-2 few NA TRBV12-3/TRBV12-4 CASSFALLAGYTF
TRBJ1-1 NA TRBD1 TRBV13 CASSSGTGTEAFF
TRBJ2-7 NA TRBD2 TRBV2 CASRGLAGEQYF
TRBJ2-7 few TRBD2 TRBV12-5 CASAESGSSYEQYF
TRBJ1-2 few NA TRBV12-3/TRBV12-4 CASSLAPGGYGYTF
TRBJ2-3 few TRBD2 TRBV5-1 CASSPTPLAPRDTQYF
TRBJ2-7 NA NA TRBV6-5 CASSHPGPAYEQYF
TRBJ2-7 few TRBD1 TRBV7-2 CASSLHGSDRGYYEQYF
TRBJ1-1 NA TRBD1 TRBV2 CASRQGGGTATEAFF
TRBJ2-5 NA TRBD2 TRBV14 CASSQDGPGGLAGKETQYF
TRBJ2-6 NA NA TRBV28 CASSSSLEGYAGANVLTF
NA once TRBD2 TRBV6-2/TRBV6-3 CASSSLLAGSSEQYF
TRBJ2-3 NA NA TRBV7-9 CASSLIAPGKGGDTQYF
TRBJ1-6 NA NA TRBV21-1 CASSKGVRGSGSPLHF
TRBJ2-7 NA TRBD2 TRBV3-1 CASSNQDMGGVYEQYF
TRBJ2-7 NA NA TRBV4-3 CASSQAAGSEYEQYF
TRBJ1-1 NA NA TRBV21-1 CASSKGTKDPFAEAFF
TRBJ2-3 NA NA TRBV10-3 CAISDEHPSSTDTQYF
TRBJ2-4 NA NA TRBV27 CASTGPSNIQYF
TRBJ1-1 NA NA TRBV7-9 CASSASMNTEAFF
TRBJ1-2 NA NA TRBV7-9 CASSPAGFLYGYTF
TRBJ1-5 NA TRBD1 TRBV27 CASRIYRDRLYSNQPQHF
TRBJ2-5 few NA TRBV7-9 CASRQVETQYF
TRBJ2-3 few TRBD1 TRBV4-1 CASSKRTGGTDTQYF
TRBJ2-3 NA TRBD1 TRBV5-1 CASSLPGQGHTDTQYF
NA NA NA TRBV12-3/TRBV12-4 CASSPAVGYEQYF
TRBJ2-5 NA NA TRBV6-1 CASTQTGWGEQYF
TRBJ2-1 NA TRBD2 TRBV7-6 CASTIGTSSDNEQFF
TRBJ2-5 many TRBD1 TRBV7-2 CASSPGTAQETQYF
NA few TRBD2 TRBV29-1 CSVGGLAGHEQYF
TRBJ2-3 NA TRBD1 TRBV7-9 CASSLETGGADTQYF
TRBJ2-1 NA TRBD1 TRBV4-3 CASSPRDRSNEQFF
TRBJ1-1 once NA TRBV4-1 CASSQEEGAEAFF
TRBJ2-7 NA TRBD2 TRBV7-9 CASSTPREGDFSEQYF
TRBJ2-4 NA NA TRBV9 CASSVGDHRSYERYF
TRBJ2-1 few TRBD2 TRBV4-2 CASSQDLRETYNEQFF
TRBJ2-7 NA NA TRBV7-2 CASSRLSSHEQYF
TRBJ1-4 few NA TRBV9 CASTRGSTNEKLFF
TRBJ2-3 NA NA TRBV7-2 CTSSLETDTQYF
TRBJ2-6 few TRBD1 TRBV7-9 CASSLSRQGFAGANVLTF